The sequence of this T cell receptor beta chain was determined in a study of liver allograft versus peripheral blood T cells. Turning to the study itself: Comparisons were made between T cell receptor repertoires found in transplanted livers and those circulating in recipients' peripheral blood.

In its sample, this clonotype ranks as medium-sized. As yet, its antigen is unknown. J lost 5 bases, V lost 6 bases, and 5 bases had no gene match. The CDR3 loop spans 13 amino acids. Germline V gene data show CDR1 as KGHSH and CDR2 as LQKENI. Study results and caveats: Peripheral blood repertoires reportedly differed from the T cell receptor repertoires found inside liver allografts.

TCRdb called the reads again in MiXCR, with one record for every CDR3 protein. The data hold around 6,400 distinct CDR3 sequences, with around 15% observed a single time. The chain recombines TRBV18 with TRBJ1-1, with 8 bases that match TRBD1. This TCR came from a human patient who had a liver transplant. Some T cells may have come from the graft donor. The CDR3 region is CASSSGGETEAFF. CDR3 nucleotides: TGTGCCAGCTCGTCAGGGGGCGAGACTGAAGCTTTCTTT. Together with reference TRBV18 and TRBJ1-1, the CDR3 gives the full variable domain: NAGVMQNPRHLVRRRGQEARLRCSPMKGHSHVYWYRQLPEEGLKFMVYLQKENIIDESGMPKERFSAEFPKEGPSILRIQQVVRGDSAAYFCASSSGGETEAFFGQGTRLTVV.